One and the same sample provided the 9 T cell receptor beta chains below, sequenced in a study of control samples from healthy donors and cancer patients. Clones were read by immunoSEQ multiplex PCR, and TCRdb kept only the in-frame ones, dropping some. Here the sample spans about 220,000 clones, just under 95% being singletons. Source material: blood. Receptor source: a man over 45 in good health.

The genes are TRBV5-6 and TRBJ2-1; D is ambiguous. The V end was cut by 1 base, the J end by 5 bases, with 7 bases between. CDR1 is SGHDT and CDR2 is YYEEEE in the germline V gene. CDR3 length: 13 amino acids. The CDR3 DNA reads TGTGCCAGCAGCTTGATTCACAACAATGAGCAGTTCTTC. Its translation: CASSLIHNNEQFF.

The chain employs TRBV9 and TRBJ2-3; D perhaps matches TRBD2 (5 bases). CDR1 and CDR2 from the germline V gene are SGDLS and YYNGEE. The CDR3 sequence is 14 residues long. The germline V and J ends were trimmed by 2 bases and 5 bases, with 12 bases remaining between them. CDR3 nucleotides: TGTGCCAGCAGCGTTGGCTCTCGGGGAGATACGCAGTATTTT. Encoded protein: CASSVGSRGDTQYF.

The chain recombines TRBV21-1 with TRBJ2-3; the table's D gene call, TRBD1, was not cross checked with the DNA. TRBV21-1 is reported as a pseudogene. The CDR3 sequence is 14 residues long. The CDR3 loop reads CASTGQDRTDTQYF. CDR3 nucleotide sequence: TGTGCCAGCACCGGACAGGACCGCACAGATACGCAGTATTTT.

The rearrangement joins TRBV27 to TRBJ2-2; 13 bases agree with TRBD2. The V segment lost 5 bases and the J segment 6 bases; nucleotides outside the gene matches: 6. The germline gives CDR1 MNHEY, CDR2 SMNVEV (reference sequence). The CDR3 contains 16 residues. The CDR3 protein is CASSTPGLAGAGELFF. DNA of the CDR3: TGTGCCAGCAGTACCCCAGGACTAGCGGGGGCCGGGGAGCTGTTTTTT.

The chain links TRBV13 to TRBJ1-6; unclear D gene. This CDR3 is built from 12 residues. Germline V lookup: CDR1 PRHDT, CDR2 FYEKMQ (reference sequence). Trimming removed 5 bases at V and 7 bases at J, with 6 bases between. The CDR3 loop reads CASSPWNSPLHF. The CDR3 DNA follows: TGTGCCAGCAGCCCTTGGAATTCACCCCTCCACTTT.

The CDR3 sequence is CASSDLPGQAPEGANVLTF. CDR3 sequence (DNA): TGTGCCAGCAGTGACCTCCCGGGACAGGCGCCAGAGGGGGCCAACGTCCTGACTTTC. The V and J genes are TRBV6-1 and TRBJ2-6, with 8 positions matching TRBD1. Germline loops: CDR1 MNHNS, CDR2 SASEGT. CDR3 length: 19 amino acids. V lost 3 bases and J lost 4; bases outside the gene matches: 14.

V is TRBV4-1 and J is TRBJ1-5, with 8 bases aligning to TRBD1. This CDR3 contains 16 residues. J gave up 2 bases and V 1 base, and 4 bases lay outside the gene matches. In germline, CDR1 is MGHRA, CDR2 YSYEKL. CDR3 loop: CASSQAGQGGNQPQHF. CDR3 bases: TGCGCCAGCAGCCAAGCCGGACAGGGCGGCAATCAGCCCCAGCATTTT.

This sequence joins TRBV18 and TRBJ1-5, with unresolved D. CDR1 and CDR2 from the germline V gene are KGHSH and LQKENI. CDR3 size: 15 residues. Between the trimmed V and J ends, which lost 1 base and 0 bases, there was a span of 7 bases. CDR3 loop: CASSPRSNSNQPQHF. The CDR3 DNA is TGTGCCAGCTCACCACGGTCAAATAGCAATCAGCCCCAGCATTTT. Combining the CDR3 with reference TRBV18 and TRBJ1-5 gives the whole variable domain NAGVMQNPRHLVRRRGQEARLRCSPMKGHSHVYWYRQLPEEGLKFMVYLQKENIIDESGMPKERFSAEFPKEGPSILRIQQVVRGDSAAYFCASSPRSNSNQPQHFGDGTRLSIL.

The chain combines TRBV27 with TRBJ2-2; D gene uncertain. CDR1 is MNHEY and CDR2 is SMNVEV in the germline V gene (reference sequence). This CDR3 spans 21 amino acids. V lost 2 bases and J lost 4, with 29 bases in between. CDR3 nucleotide sequence: TGTGCCAGCAGTTTAAGGTCTAGGGCAGCGAGTTTTGTAAAATCCACCGGGGAGCTGTTTTTT. The encoded protein is CASSLRSRAASFVKSTGELFF.